This record covers a single T cell receptor (beta chain). The data derive from a study of control samples from healthy donors and cancer patients. The data were produced by immunoSEQ multiplex PCR, yet TCRdb's version contains in-frame clones alone and is incomplete. The data hold about 180,000 clones, with 90% observed a single time. The CDR3 length is 16 residues. V lost 0 bases and J lost 8, with 19 bases in between. The V gene's germline CDR1 is LGHNA and CDR2 YSLEER. The V call is TRBV4-3, the J call TRBJ1-2; a possible D gene is TRBD1 (6 bases). Sequencing was performed on blood. This TCR was recovered from a woman in her forties or fifties in good health. The CDR3 DNA reads as TGCGCCAGCAGCCAAGAAGTCGCGGGGGCTGTATACGGCTACACCTTC. Translating it yields CASSQEVAGAVYGYTF.